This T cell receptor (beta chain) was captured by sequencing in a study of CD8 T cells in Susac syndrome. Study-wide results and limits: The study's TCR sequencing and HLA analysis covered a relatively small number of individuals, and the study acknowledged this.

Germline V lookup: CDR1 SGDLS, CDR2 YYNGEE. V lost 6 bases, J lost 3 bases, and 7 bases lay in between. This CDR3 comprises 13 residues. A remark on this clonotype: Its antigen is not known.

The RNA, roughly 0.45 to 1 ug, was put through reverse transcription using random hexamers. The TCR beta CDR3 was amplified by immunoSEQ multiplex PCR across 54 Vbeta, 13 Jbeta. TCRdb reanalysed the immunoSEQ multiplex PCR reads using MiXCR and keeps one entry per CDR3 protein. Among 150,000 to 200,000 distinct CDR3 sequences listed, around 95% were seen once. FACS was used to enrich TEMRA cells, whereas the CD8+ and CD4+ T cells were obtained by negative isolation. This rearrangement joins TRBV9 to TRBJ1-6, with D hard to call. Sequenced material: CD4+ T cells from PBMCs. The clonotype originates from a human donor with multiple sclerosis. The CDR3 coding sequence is TGTGCCAGCACGACGGGCTATAATTCACCCCTCCACTTT. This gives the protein CASTTGYNSPLHF.